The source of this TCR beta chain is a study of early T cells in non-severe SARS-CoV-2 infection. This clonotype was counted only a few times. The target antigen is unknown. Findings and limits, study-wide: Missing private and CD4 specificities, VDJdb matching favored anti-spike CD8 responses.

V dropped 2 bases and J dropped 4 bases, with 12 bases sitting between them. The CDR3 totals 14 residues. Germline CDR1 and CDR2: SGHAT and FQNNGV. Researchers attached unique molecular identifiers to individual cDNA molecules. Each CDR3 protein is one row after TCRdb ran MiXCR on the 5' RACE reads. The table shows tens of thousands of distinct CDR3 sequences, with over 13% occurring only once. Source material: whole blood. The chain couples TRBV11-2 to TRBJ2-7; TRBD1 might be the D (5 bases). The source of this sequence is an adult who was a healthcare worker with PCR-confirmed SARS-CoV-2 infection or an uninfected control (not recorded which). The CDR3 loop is CASSLRAGQYEQYF. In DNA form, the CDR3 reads TGTGCCAGCAGCTTAAGGGCAGGGCAATACGAGCAGTACTTC.